This record covers a single T cell receptor beta chain. This entry is derived from a study of blood T cell repertoires in COVID-19. Study summary: Some COVID-19 samples were acute and others convalescent; all came from the United States, Italy and Spain. The analysed material was cDNA or gDNA that came from T cells, B-cell-depleted T cells, or PBMCs.

The repertoire was sequenced with immunoSEQ multiplex PCR; TCRdb's copy has only in-frame clones and lacks some. This table holds 300,000 to 350,000 clones, around nine tenths found once. V was clipped by 1 base and J by 1 base, with 10 bases between them. The germline CDR1 and CDR2 sequences are LGHNA and YNFKEQ. This CDR3 contains 15 residues. This study enrolled people aged roughly 18 to 90 from about two dozen US geographic areas. Self-reported history from a screening survey and questionnaire set each donor's cohort. Sequencing input: PBMCs or T cells enriched from blood (not recorded which). The sequence came from a woman aged 30 to 39 who had been exposed to COVID-19. The chain recombines TRBV4-2 with TRBJ1-1; maybe TRBD1 (5 bases). CDR3 loop: CASSQAGEGNTEAFF. The CDR3 DNA follows: TGTGCCAGCAGCCAAGCGGGGGAAGGGAACACTGAAGCTTTCTTT.